This entry lists 11 T cell receptor beta chains sequenced from one sample in a study of radiotherapy plus CTLA-4 blockade in lung cancer. The repertoire was sequenced with immunoSEQ multiplex PCR; TCRdb's copy has only in-frame clones and lacks some. The sample holds 85,000 to 100,000 clones, around 87% seen once. The sample was peripheral blood, taken from a patient treated with radiotherapy plus ipilimumab. These receptors originate from a human donor with non-small cell lung cancer that progressed on radiotherapy plus ipilimumab.

The CDR3 DNA reads as TGTGCCAGCAGTCCCAAAGCCTTTCGGGACCAACCCTACGAGCAGTACTTC. Amino acid sequence: CASSPKAFRDQPYEQYF. The chain links TRBV27 to TRBJ2-7, with D tentatively TRBD1 or TRBD2 (5 bases each). The CDR3 is made up of 17 amino acids. The germline CDR1 and CDR2 sequences are MNHEY and SMNVEV (reference sequence). V lost 5 bases, J lost 2 bases, and 22 bases lay in between.

The rearrangement links TRBV9 to TRBJ2-3; tentatively, D is TRBD2 (7 bases). CDR1 is SGDLS and CDR2 is YYNGEE in the germline V gene. Deletions cut 2 bases from V and 1 base from J, with 11 bases between. The CDR3 length is 15 residues. The CDR3 region is CASSVVGGRTDTQYF. Here the CDR3 DNA reads TGTGCCAGCAGCGTGGTGGGGGGGCGCACAGATACGCAGTATTTT.

The chain recombines TRBV27 with TRBJ1-1, with D possibly being TRBD1 (5 bases). The germline CDR1 and CDR2 sequences are MNHEY and SMNVEV (reference sequence). This CDR3 has 16 amino acids. V lost 3 bases, J lost 1 base, and 15 bases lay in between. CDR3 DNA: TGTGCCAGCAGTTTCCTCAGGGATCCCTCGAACACTGAAGCTTTCTTT. As protein: CASSFLRDPSNTEAFF.

This clone was observed a few times. This chain joins TRBV7-9 and TRBJ2-7; D remains ambiguous. This CDR3 is 13 amino acids long. Looked up from germline, CDR1 is SEHNR and CDR2 is FQNEAQ (reference sequence). V shed 3 bases and J shed 2 bases, with 8 bases lying between them. CDR3 amino acids: CASSLAGPYEQYF. The CDR3, as DNA: TGTGCCAGCAGCTTGGCCGGCCCCTACGAGCAGTACTTC.

The CDR3 reads CATTGTASNYGYTF. CDR3 nucleotide sequence: TGTGCCACCACCGGGACAGCCTCTAACTATGGCTACACCTTC. V and J are TRBV19 and TRBJ1-2; TRBD1 aligns across 7 bases. Germline values: CDR1 LNHDA, CDR2 SQIVND (reference sequence). Trimming removed 10 bases from V and 0 bases from J; junction bases left unmatched: 8. This CDR3 has 14 amino acids.

This clone was seen a single time. The chain recombines TRBV5-1 with TRBJ2-3; 7 nucleotides line up with TRBD1. J gave up 2 bases and V 3 bases, and 6 bases lay outside the gene matches. Germline CDR1 SGHRS, CDR2 YFSETQ. The CDR3 sequence is 15 residues long. This CDR3 reads CASSSRDRITDTQYF. CDR3 nucleotides: TGCGCCAGCAGCTCCCGGGACAGAATCACAGATACGCAGTATTTT. Complete variable domain (other parts from reference TRBV5-1 and TRBJ2-3): KAGVTQTPRYLIKTRGQQVTLSCSPISGHRSVSWYQQTPGQGLQFLFEYFSETQRNKGNFPGRFSGRQFSNSRSEMNVSTLELGDSALYLCASSSRDRITDTQYFGPGTRLTVL.

This clone was detected only a few times. The V gene is TRBV5-4, the J gene TRBJ2-3, with a possible D match to TRBD2 (5 bases). CDR1 is SGHNT and CDR2 is YYREEE in the germline V gene (reference sequence). CDR3 length: 12 amino acids. V was trimmed by 3 bases and J by 8 bases, leaving 10 bases between them. The CDR3 here is CASSSGGLTQYF. CDR3 in DNA: TGTGCCAGCAGCTCAGGCGGGCTTACGCAGTATTTT.

The chain carries TRBV7-6 and TRBJ2-2; D is unclear. This CDR3 has 12 residues. V dropped 3 bases and J dropped 6 bases, with 5 bases sitting between them. CDR1 and CDR2 from the germline V gene are SGHVS and FNYEAQ. CDR3: CASSFSAGELFF. DNA for the CDR3: TGTGCCAGCAGCTTCAGTGCCGGGGAGCTGTTTTTT.

The V gene is TRBV7-2, the J gene TRBJ2-7; D call uncertain. The CDR3 length is 14 residues. CDR1 SGHTA and CDR2 FQGNSA come from the germline V gene. V lost 3 bases and J 6 bases, leaving 15 bases between the germline ends. The CDR3 sequence: CASSLQSVAAEQYF. The CDR3 DNA reads as TGTGCCAGCAGCTTGCAGTCTGTCGCAGCCGAGCAGTACTTC.

V gene TRBV18 combines with J gene TRBJ1-5; a weak D match, TRBD1 (6 bases). This CDR3 spans 17 amino acids. Germline V gene lookup returns CDR1 KGHSH and CDR2 LQKENI. V lost 5 bases and J lost 1, with 18 bases in between. The CDR3: CASSFRDTGLSNQPQHF. Written as DNA, the CDR3 is TGTGCCAGCTCATTCCGGGACACGGGTTTGAGCAATCAGCCCCAGCATTTT.

The chain uses TRBV6-5 and TRBJ1-5; D remains ambiguous. V lost 5 bases, J lost 11 bases, and 22 bases lay in between. The CDR3 is 15 residues long. Germline CDR1 and CDR2: MNHEY and SVGAGI. As DNA, the CDR3 is TGTGCCAGCAGTCCATCCGGTTCGCCTCGCCGGTCCCAGCATTTT. Amino acids: CASSPSGSPRRSQHF.